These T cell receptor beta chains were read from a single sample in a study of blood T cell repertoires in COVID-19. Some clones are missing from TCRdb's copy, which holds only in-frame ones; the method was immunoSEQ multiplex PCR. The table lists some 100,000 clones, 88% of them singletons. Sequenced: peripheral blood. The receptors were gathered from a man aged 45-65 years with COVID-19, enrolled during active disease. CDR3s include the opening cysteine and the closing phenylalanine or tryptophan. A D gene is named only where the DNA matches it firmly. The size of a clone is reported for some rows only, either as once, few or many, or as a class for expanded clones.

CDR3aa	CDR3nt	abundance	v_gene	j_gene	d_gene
CASSESLGTEAFF	TGTGCCAGCAGCGAATCCCTCGGGACAGAAGCTTTCTTT	once	TRBV25-1	TRBJ1-1	NA
CASSSTGPLAKNIQYF	TGTGCCAGCAGCTCGACAGGGCCGCTAGCCAAAAACATTCAGTACTTC	many	TRBV11-2	TRBJ2-4	TRBD1
CASSVEGHYLYGYTF	TGTGCCAGCAGCGTAGAAGGACACTACCTTTATGGCTACACCTTC	NA	TRBV9	TRBJ1-2	NA
CASSSFGTGGEQYF	TGTGCCAGCAGTTCCTTCGGGACAGGAGGGGAGCAGTACTTC	NA	TRBV27	TRBJ2-7	TRBD1
CASSLAGGEVEPQHF	TGCGCCAGCAGCTTGGCTGGGGGGGAGGTTGAGCCCCAGCATTTT	NA	TRBV5-1	TRBJ1-5	NA
CASTRQGPHTGELFF	TGTGCCAGCACACGACAGGGGCCGCACACCGGGGAGCTGTTTTTT	NA	TRBV9	TRBJ2-2	TRBD1
CASSPRTNTEAFF	TGTGCCAGCAGCCCAAGGACTAACACTGAAGCTTTCTTT	few	TRBV27	TRBJ1-1	NA
CASRWTVAGSAAFF	TGTGCCAGCAGATGGACAGTTGCTGGTTCTGCGGCTTTCTTT	few	TRBV6-5	TRBJ1-1	NA
CASSVGLGGSSYNEQFF	TGTGCCAGCAGCGTAGGGCTCGGGGGGAGCTCCTACAATGAGCAGTTCTTC	NA	TRBV9	TRBJ2-1	TRBD2
CASTPDRVGEQYF	TGTGCCAGCACCCCAGACAGGGTCGGTGAGCAGTACTTC	NA	TRBV28	TRBJ2-7	TRBD1
CACSAEGWKTEAFF	TGTGCCTGTTCCGCTGAGGGATGGAAAACTGAAGCTTTCTTT	NA	TRBV30	TRBJ1-1	NA
CASRKGSNTEAFF	TGTGCCAGCAGGAAGGGGTCGAACACTGAAGCTTTCTTT	NA	TRBV12-3/TRBV12-4	TRBJ1-1	NA
CASSEGLAGGLQETQYF	TGTGCCAGCAGTGAGGGACTAGCGGGGGGGCTGCAAGAGACCCAGTACTTC	NA	TRBV2	TRBJ2-5	TRBD2
CASSDPGLAGGGTDTQYF	TGCGCCAGCAGTGACCCTGGACTAGCGGGGGGGGGAACAGATACGCAGTATTTT	NA	TRBV10-2	TRBJ2-3	TRBD2
CASGLLAGGAIGDEQFF	TGTGCCAGCGGGTTACTTGCTGGGGGGGCCATTGGCGATGAGCAGTTCTTC	NA	TRBV28	TRBJ2-1	NA
CAISESTSSRRPLHF	TGTGCCATCAGTGAGTCGACGAGCTCAAGGAGACCCCTCCACTTT	NA	TRBV10-3	TRBJ1-6	NA
CASSLAGGSYEQYF	TGTGCCAGCAGCTTAGCAGGGGGCTCCTACGAGCAGTACTTC	NA	TRBV7-2	TRBJ2-7	NA
CASTPGSYNEQFF	TGTGCCAGCACTCCTGGCAGTTACAATGAGCAGTTCTTC	NA	TRBV12-3/TRBV12-4	TRBJ2-1	NA
CASSPAGTTTYEQYF	TGTGCCAGCAGCCCGGCCGGGACTACGACCTACGAGCAGTACTTC	NA	TRBV5-5	TRBJ2-7	TRBD2
CACLRGYTEAFF	TGTGCCTGTCTTCGAGGTTACACTGAAGCTTTCTTT	few	TRBV30	TRBJ1-1	NA